Following are 24 T cell receptor beta chains from one sample sequenced in a study of cytomegalovirus exposure and HLA in healthy donors. In the PCR, 60 Vbeta and 13 Jbeta primers were used. Profiling relied on immunoSEQ multiplex PCR, and the TCRdb table lists in-frame clones only, not all of them. The data show 150,000 to 200,000 clones, 81% seen once. The source material was PBMCs. The receptors stem from a man in his late teens or twenties in good health and CMV-seronegative.

The rearrangement uses TRBV5-1 and TRBJ2-3, with TRBD2 matching 8 bases. The CDR3 is 15 residues long. Germline lookup yields CDR1 SGHRS and CDR2 YFSETQ. Trimming cost V 4 bases and J 3 bases; bases outside gene matches: 7. The CDR3 loop is CASSIQREKTDTQYF. The CDR3 bases are TGCGCCAGCAGCATTCAGCGGGAGAAGACAGATACGCAGTATTTT.

The V gene is TRBV18, the J gene TRBJ1-4, with 10 bases identical to TRBD1. This CDR3 has 17 residues. Germline V lookup: CDR1 KGHSH, CDR2 LQKENI. Losses at the gene ends were 3 bases for V and 1 base for J; bases not matched to a gene: 5. CDR3 protein: CASSPQGDRGTNEKLFF. DNA for the CDR3: TGTGCCAGCTCACCTCAGGGGGACAGGGGAACTAATGAAAAACTGTTTTTT.

This clone came up a few times. This CDR3 is also generated by other DNA sequences in the sample. V usage is TRBV9 and J usage is TRBJ1-2, with D possibly TRBD1 on 6 matching bases. The CDR3 sequence is 13 residues long. In germline, CDR1 is SGDLS, CDR2 YYNGEE. V was trimmed by 3 bases and J by 2 bases, leaving 8 bases between them. CDR3 nucleotides: TGTGCCAGCAGCGAGACAGGAAACTATGGCTACACCTTC. Its translation: CASSETGNYGYTF.

This clone came up once. The chain uses TRBV7-2 and TRBJ1-2, with a weak D call TRBD1 (6 bases). The CDR3 is 14 residues long. Germline V gene data show CDR1 as SGHTA and CDR2 as FQGNSA. The ends were cut back, 5 bases at V and 7 bases at J, with 17 bases in the middle. The CDR3 nucleotides read TGTGCCAGCAGCCCACAGGGTACGCCGGCTGGCTACACCTTC. Amino acid sequence: CASSPQGTPAGYTF. Full variable domain (outside the CDR3, taken from reference TRBV7-2 and TRBJ1-2): GAGVSQSPSNKVTEKGKDVELRCDPISGHTALYWYRQSLGQGLEFLIYFQGNSAPDKSGLPSDRFSAERTGGSVSTLTIQRTQQEDSAVYLCASSPQGTPAGYTFGSGTRLTVV.

V gene TRBV9 combines with J gene TRBJ2-7; TRBD2 matches at 7 bases. The CDR3 has 13 residues. Germline-derived CDR1 and CDR2 are SGDLS and YYNGEE. The trim removed 6 bases at V and 4 bases at J, leaving 7 bases unmatched. CDR3 protein: CASNGGRAYEQYF. DNA of the CDR3: TGTGCCAGCAACGGCGGGAGAGCATACGAGCAGTACTTC. Using reference TRBV9 and TRBJ2-7 for the parts outside the CDR3, the full variable domain is DSGVTQTPKHLITATGQRVTLRCSPRSGDLSVYWYQQSLDQGLQFLIQYYNGEERAKGNILERFSAQQFPDLHSELNLSSLELGDSALYFCASNGGRAYEQYFGPGTRLTVT.

The chain has TRBV2 and TRBJ2-7, with unresolved D. V gave up 7 bases and J gave up 2 bases, with 9 bases separating them. CDR1 is SNHLY, CDR2 FYNNEI, per germline. The CDR3 sequence is 12 residues long. CDR3 in DNA: TGTGCCAGCAACCAGGTACCCTACGAGCAGTACTTC. The encoded protein is CASNQVPYEQYF.

This chain links TRBV16 with TRBJ1-2; D is perhaps TRBD1 (5 bases). Germline CDR1 reads KGHSY; CDR2 reads FQNENV. Deletions cut 1 base from V and 8 bases from J, with 8 bases between. CDR3 length: 12 amino acids. The CDR3 DNA reads TGTGCCAGCAGCCAATATCAGGGCGGCTACACCTTC. Encoded protein: CASSQYQGGYTF.

This clone was detected once. The chain carries TRBV9 and TRBJ2-5, with a weak D call TRBD1 (6 bases). V was clipped by 0 bases and J by 5 bases, with 17 bases between them. The CDR3 covers 16 residues. Germline-derived CDR1 and CDR2 are SGDLS and YYNGEE. CDR3 sequence (DNA): TGTGCCAGCAGCGTAGATTTGGGGGCCATTGTGGAGACCCAGTACTTC. This sequence encodes CASSVDLGAIVETQYF.

V gene TRBV27 combines with J gene TRBJ2-6, with TRBD2 identical over 14 bases. In germline, CDR1 is MNHEY, CDR2 SMNVEV (reference sequence). The CDR3 contains 21 residues. V lost 3 bases to trimming and J lost 0 bases; unmatched junction nucleotides: 10. The CDR3 sequence is CASSFDARLAGGSSGANVLTF. The CDR3 DNA reads as TGTGCCAGCAGTTTCGATGCTAGACTAGCGGGGGGGTCCTCTGGGGCCAACGTCCTGACTTTC.

The chain links TRBV29-1 to TRBJ2-7; the match to TRBD2 covers 10 bases. The CDR3 length is 13 residues. In germline, CDR1 is SQVTM, CDR2 ANQGSEA. The CDR3 DNA reads TGCAGTGCAGGACTAGCGGTCTCCTACGAGCAGTACTTC. Translated: CSAGLAVSYEQYF.

The rearrangement uses TRBV7-9 and TRBJ1-6, with D possibly matching TRBD1 (5 bases). V gave up 3 bases and J gave up 9 bases, with 15 bases separating them. In germline, CDR1 is SEHNR, CDR2 FQNEAQ (reference sequence). The CDR3 loop spans 15 amino acids. As DNA, the CDR3 is TGTGCCAGCAGCTTTGAGGATCCGGGGGTTTCACCCCTCCACTTT. Its protein product is CASSFEDPGVSPLHF.

CDR3 bases: TGTGCCAGCTCACCGGGAGTCCAGCTCACCGGGGAGCTGTTTTTT. This gives the protein CASSPGVQLTGELFF. J is TRBJ2-2 and V is TRBV18, with D perhaps TRBD2 (5 bases). The V gene lost 3 bases and the J gene lost 4 bases, with 12 bases spanning the gap. The germline CDR1 and CDR2 sequences are KGHSH and LQKENI. The CDR3 loop spans 15 amino acids. Drawing the rest from reference TRBV18 and TRBJ2-2, the complete variable domain is NAGVMQNPRHLVRRRGQEARLRCSPMKGHSHVYWYRQLPEEGLKFMVYLQKENIIDESGMPKERFSAEFPKEGPSILRIQQVVRGDSAAYFCASSPGVQLTGELFFGEGSRLTVL.

The V call is TRBV4-1, the J call TRBJ1-1, with D tentatively TRBD1 (5 bases). The CDR3 extends over 14 amino acids. Trimming shortened V by 0 bases and J by 3 bases, and 8 bases separated the two germline ends. Germline CDR1 reads MGHRA; CDR2 reads YSYEKL. The CDR3 sequence: CASSQDPGYTEAFF. CDR3 coding DNA: TGCGCCAGCAGCCAAGATCCAGGGTACACTGAAGCTTTCTTT.

This clone was recorded once. The rearrangement links TRBV20-1 to TRBJ1-2; D perhaps matches TRBD1 (5 bases). Germline V gene sequence: CDR1 DFQATT, CDR2 SNEGSKA (reference sequence). V lost 6 bases and J 7 bases, leaving 12 bases between the germline ends. The CDR3 is 11 amino acids. CDR3 DNA sequence: TGCAGTGCGACTGCAGGGTCTGGCTACACCTTC. The encoded protein is CSATAGSGYTF.

CDR3 DNA sequence: TGTGCCACCAGAGACAGTTCGAACGAGCAGTACTTC. It codes for CATRDSSNEQYF. The chain recombines TRBV15 with TRBJ2-7, with TRBD1 as a possible D gene (5 bases). The V and J ends lost 6 bases and 5 bases respectively, with 11 bases between them. This CDR3 is 12 amino acids long. In germline, CDR1 is LNHNV, CDR2 YYDKDF (reference sequence).

This chain uses TRBV19 with TRBJ2-5; TRBD2 might be the D (6 bases). TRBJ2-7 explains the end of the DNA better; the J call may be wrong. This CDR3 region has 14 residues. CDR1 and CDR2 (germline): LNHDA, SQIVND (reference sequence). The chain's CDR3 is CASSPGGTPYEQYF. CDR3 in DNA: TGTGCCAGTAGCCCGGGCGGGACCCCCTACGAGCAGTACTTC.

V is TRBV11-2 and J is TRBJ1-2; D is perhaps TRBD1 (5 bases). The CDR3 spans 13 residues. Trimming pared 8 bases from V and 0 bases from J, leaving 10 bases between. Germline V lookup: CDR1 SGHAT, CDR2 FQNNGV. In DNA, the CDR3 is TGTGCCAGCGGAACAGGAGCTAACTATGGCTACACCTTC. Encoded protein: CASGTGANYGYTF.

The CDR3 region has the DNA TGTGCCAGCCGCCGGAGCGGGGGGTTAAGCGGGGAGCTGTTTTTT. Translating gives CASRRSGGLSGELFF. V and J are TRBV7-8 and TRBJ2-2; 9 nucleotides match TRBD2. The junction had 11 bases not matched to a gene; V was cut back by 8 bases and J by 7 bases. Germline V gives CDR1 SGHVS, CDR2 FQNEAQ. This CDR3 is 15 amino acids long.

The chain links TRBV6-1 to TRBJ1-1, with a tentative D call TRBD1 (6 bases). CDR3 size: 13 residues. V was pared by 0 bases and J by 5 bases, with 7 bases between. Per the germline V gene, CDR1 is MNHNS and CDR2 is SASEGT. CDR3 residues: CASSEAQGTEAFF. For the CDR3, the DNA is TGTGCCAGCAGTGAAGCCCAGGGGACTGAAGCTTTCTTT.

The chain recombines TRBV4-1 with TRBJ2-3; 9 bases match TRBD1. Germline assignment: CDR1 MGHRA and CDR2 YSYEKL. V lost 1 base and J lost 9; bases outside the gene matches: 2. This CDR3 spans 13 amino acids. The CDR3 is CASSQVGTGTQYF. The DNA for the CDR3 is TGCGCCAGCAGCCAAGTTGGGACAGGGACGCAGTATTTT.

The gene calls are TRBV18 and TRBJ1-1, with no clear D. Germline CDR1 and CDR2: KGHSH and LQKENI. Trimming took 5 bases from V and 5 from J, leaving 9 bases between them. The CDR3 is 12 residues long. DNA of the CDR3: TGTGCCAGCTCATCAACAGAAACTGAAGCTTTCTTT. The encoded protein is CASSSTETEAFF.

The V and J genes are TRBV5-4 and TRBJ1-1, with a possible D match to TRBD1 (6 bases). The CDR3 is made up of 15 amino acids. CDR1 SGHNT and CDR2 YYREEE come from the germline V gene (reference sequence). The V end lost 4 bases, the J end lost 1 base, and 14 bases lay between the germline ends. The CDR3 loop is CASSLQGSTNTEAFF. CDR3 nucleotide sequence: TGTGCCAGCAGCCTACAGGGCTCTACGAACACTGAAGCTTTCTTT.

The chain has TRBV27 and TRBJ1-3; 7 nucleotides align to TRBD1. The CDR3 runs 15 residues. Germline V gives CDR1 MNHEY, CDR2 SMNVEV (reference sequence). Losses at the gene ends were 6 bases for V and 2 bases for J; bases not matched to a gene: 7. CDR3: CASRTGTEPGNTIYF. CDR3 bases: TGTGCCAGCAGGACTGGGACAGAACCTGGAAACACCATATATTTT.

The table lists this clone with a count of one. The chain joins TRBV2 to TRBJ1-5; D call uncertain. The germline gives CDR1 SNHLY, CDR2 FYNNEI. The CDR3 runs 15 residues. Trimming cost V 5 bases and J 1 base, with 12 bases left between them. CDR3 sequence (DNA): TGTGCCAGCAGTTCAATCCGGTCGAGCAATCAGCCCCAGCATTTT. Amino acids: CASSSIRSSNQPQHF.